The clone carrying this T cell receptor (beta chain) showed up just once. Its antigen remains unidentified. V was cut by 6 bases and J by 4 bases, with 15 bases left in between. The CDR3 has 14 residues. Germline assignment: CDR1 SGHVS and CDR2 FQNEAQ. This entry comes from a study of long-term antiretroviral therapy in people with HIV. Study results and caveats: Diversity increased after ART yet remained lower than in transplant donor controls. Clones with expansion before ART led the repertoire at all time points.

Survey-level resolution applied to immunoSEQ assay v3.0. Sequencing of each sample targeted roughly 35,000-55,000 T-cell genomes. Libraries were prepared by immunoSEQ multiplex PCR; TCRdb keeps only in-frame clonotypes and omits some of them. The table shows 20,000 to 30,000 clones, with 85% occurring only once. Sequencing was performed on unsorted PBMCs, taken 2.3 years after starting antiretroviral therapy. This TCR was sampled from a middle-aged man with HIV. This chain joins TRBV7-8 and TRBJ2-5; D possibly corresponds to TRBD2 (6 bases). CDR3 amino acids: CASSPVGGRETQYF. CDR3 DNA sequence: TGTGCCAGCAGTCCTGTCGGGGGTCGAGAGACCCAGTACTTC.